This T cell receptor beta chain emerged from a study of CD8 T cells in Susac syndrome. The RNA, about 0.5 to 1 ug, was put through reverse transcription using random hexamers. Each CDR3 protein is one row after TCRdb ran MiXCR on the immunoSEQ multiplex PCR reads. The data contain around 150,000 distinct CDR3 sequences, 95% of them singletons. The CDR3 contains 16 residues. Trimming shortened V by 7 bases and J by 0 bases, and 14 bases separated the two germline ends. Germline V gene data show CDR1 as SGHDT and CDR2 as YYEEEE. The receptor's source is a human donor with Susac syndrome. What was sequenced was CD8+ T cells from PBMCs. J is TRBJ2-6 and V is TRBV5-6; perhaps TRBD1 as D (5 bases). Written as DNA, the CDR3 is TGTGCCAGCGCGGACACCCCCTACTCTGGGGCCAACGTCCTGACTTTC. Protein sequence: CASADTPYSGANVLTF.